This is a list of T cell receptor beta chains from one sample in a study of blood T cell repertoires in COVID-19. Using immunoSEQ multiplex PCR, the repertoire was profiled, and TCRdb retains in-frame clones only, with some absent. The sample contains 250,000 to 300,000 clones, over 75% of which appear only once. The sequencing sample was made of PBMCs or T cells enriched from blood (not recorded which). The receptors were sampled from a woman in her twenties or thirties who had recovered from COVID-19. CDR3s include the opening cysteine and the closing phenylalanine or tryptophan. D genes are given only for firm matches. A clone size is listed for some rows: how often the clone was seen (once, few, many), or a class if it is expanded.

D gene: TRBD2
V gene: TRBV27
clone size: .
J gene: TRBJ2-5
CDR3 protein: CASSFGPSGRAETQYF
CDR3 DNA: TGTGCCAGCAGTTTCGGGCCTAGCGGGAGGGCAGAGACCCAGTACTTC

D gene: .
V gene: TRBV6-5
clone size: .
J gene: TRBJ2-3
CDR3 protein: CASTKGATDTQYF
CDR3 DNA: TGTGCCAGCACGAAAGGGGCTACAGATACGCAGTATTTT

D gene: .
V gene: TRBV30
clone size: .
J gene: TRBJ2-1
CDR3 protein: CAWNMGGGYNEQFF
CDR3 DNA: TGTGCCTGGAATATGGGAGGGGGCTACAATGAGCAGTTCTTC

D gene: TRBD2
V gene: TRBV19
clone size: .
J gene: TRBJ2-1
CDR3 protein: CASSSVAGGRDNEQFF
CDR3 DNA: TGTGCCAGTAGTTCTGTCGCGGGCGGGAGAGACAATGAGCAGTTCTTC

D gene: TRBD2
V gene: TRBV6-7
clone size: .
J gene: TRBJ2-7
CDR3 protein: CASSRSKSGRNYEQYF
CDR3 DNA: TGTGCCAGCAGTCGGTCCAAGAGCGGGAGGAACTACGAGCAGTACTTC

D gene: .
V gene: TRBV2
clone size: .
J gene: TRBJ2-7
CDR3 protein: CASSPGLLYYEQYF
CDR3 DNA: TGTGCCAGCAGCCCAGGACTGCTCTACTACGAGCAGTACTTC

D gene: TRBD2
V gene: TRBV27
clone size: few
J gene: TRBJ2-3
CDR3 protein: CASSTLAYYQGDTQYF
CDR3 DNA: TGTGCCAGCAGTACACTAGCGTATTATCAAGGTGATACGCAGTATTTT

D gene: .
V gene: TRBV12-3/TRBV12-4
clone size: .
J gene: TRBJ2-7
CDR3 protein: CASSTQAGYEQYF
CDR3 DNA: TGTGCCAGCAGTACCCAGGCGGGCTACGAGCAGTACTTC

D gene: TRBD2
V gene: TRBV28
clone size: once
J gene: TRBJ2-1
CDR3 protein: CAFGASGEYNEQFF
CDR3 DNA: TGTGCCTTCGGGGCTAGCGGGGAATACAATGAGCAGTTCTTC

D gene: .
V gene: TRBV28
clone size: .
J gene: TRBJ1-3
CDR3 protein: CASIESSGNTIYF
CDR3 DNA: TGTGCCAGCATCGAGAGCTCTGGAAACACCATATATTTT

D gene: TRBD1
V gene: TRBV6-5
clone size: .
J gene: TRBJ1-4
CDR3 protein: CASSSTLTGRSEKLFF
CDR3 DNA: TGTGCCAGCAGTTCGACCTTGACAGGGAGGAGTGAAAAACTGTTTTTT

D gene: .
V gene: TRBV19
clone size: .
J gene: TRBJ1-1
CDR3 protein: CASTYRGVGTEAFF
CDR3 DNA: TGTGCCAGTACGTATCGCGGGGTAGGCACTGAAGCTTTCTTT

D gene: .
V gene: TRBV27
clone size: .
J gene: TRBJ2-7
CDR3 protein: CASRPGSSYEQYF
CDR3 DNA: TGTGCCAGCAGACCCGGTAGCTCCTACGAGCAGTACTTC

D gene: TRBD1
V gene: TRBV19
clone size: .
J gene: TRBJ1-5
CDR3 protein: CASSIGQGANFHQPQHF
CDR3 DNA: TGTGCCAGTAGTATTGGACAGGGGGCCAACTTTCATCAGCCCCAGCATTTT

D gene: .
V gene: TRBV7-6
clone size: .
J gene: TRBJ2-3
CDR3 protein: CASSAYTDTQYF
CDR3 DNA: TGTGCCAGCAGCGCCTACACAGATACGCAGTATTTT

D gene: .
V gene: TRBV11-3
clone size: .
J gene: TRBJ2-5
CDR3 protein: CASSFRGPQETQYF
CDR3 DNA: TGTGCCAGCAGCTTCAGGGGACCCCAAGAGACCCAGTACTTC

D gene: .
V gene: TRBV28
clone size: .
J gene: TRBJ1-5
CDR3 protein: CASKGGKSNQPQHF
CDR3 DNA: TGTGCCAGCAAGGGAGGTAAGAGCAATCAGCCCCAGCATTTT